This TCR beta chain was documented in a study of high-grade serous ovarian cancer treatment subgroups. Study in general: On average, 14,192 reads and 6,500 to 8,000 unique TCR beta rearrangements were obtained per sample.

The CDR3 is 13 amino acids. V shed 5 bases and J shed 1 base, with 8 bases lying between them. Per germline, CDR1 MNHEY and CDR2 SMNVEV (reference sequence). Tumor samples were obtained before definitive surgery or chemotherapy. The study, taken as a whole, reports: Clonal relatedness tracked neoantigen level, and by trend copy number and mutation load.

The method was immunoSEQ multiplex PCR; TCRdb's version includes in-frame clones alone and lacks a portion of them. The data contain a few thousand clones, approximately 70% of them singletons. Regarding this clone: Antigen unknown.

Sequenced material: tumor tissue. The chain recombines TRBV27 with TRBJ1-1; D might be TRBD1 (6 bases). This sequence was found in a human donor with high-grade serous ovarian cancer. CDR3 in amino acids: CASSQQGNTEAFF. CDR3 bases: TGTGCCAGCAGTCAACAGGGGAACACTGAAGCTTTCTTT.